This T cell receptor beta chain appears in the sequencing data of a study of blood T cell repertoires in COVID-19. Study at large: Samples representing acute and convalescent COVID-19 were sourced from the United States, Italy and Spain. PBMCs, B-cell-depleted T cells, or T cells provided the cDNA or gDNA that made up the material.

Germline values: CDR1 LNHDA, CDR2 SQIVND (reference sequence). This CDR3 contains 15 residues. J gave up 3 bases and V 5 bases, and 9 bases lay outside the gene matches. Source study methods: How many nucleated cells were present was estimated from reference gene primer amplification. Produced via immunoSEQ multiplex PCR; TCRdb's table is partial and in-frame only. V, J and clone size derive from that table, while D and trimming were established from the DNA sequence. The data contain some 250,000 clones, about 70% of them singletons. The sample taken for sequencing was peripheral blood. This TCR derives from a woman of 80 years or more with acute or convalescent COVID-19. The chain uses TRBV19 and TRBJ2-7; TRBD1 matches 8 bases. CDR3 in DNA: TGTGCCAGTAGTGACGCAGGGGGCAGGGGCTACGAGCAGTACTTC. It codes for CASSDAGGRGYEQYF.